This TCR beta chain was documented in a study of lymphopenia after photon versus proton radiotherapy. Study results and caveats: Authors raise, but do not show, better survival with proton therapy.

Some clones are missing from TCRdb's copy, which holds only in-frame ones; the method was immunoSEQ multiplex PCR. The data show 50,000 to 70,000 clones, with roughly 90% seen just once and about 13% held by the top ten. A note on this clone: Its antigen is not identified.

This clonotype was sampled from a man older than 75 with esophageal cancer. The starting material was peripheral blood, obtained from a patient treated with proton-based radiotherapy.

The CDR3 DNA follows: TGCAGCTGCGGACTAGTGCGGGATAGAAGCTCCTACAATGAGCAGTTCTTC. It translates to CSCGLVRDRSSYNEQFF. This chain uses TRBV29-1 with TRBJ2-1, with 7 bases identical to TRBD2. The CDR3 totals 17 residues. The germline gives CDR1 SQVTM, CDR2 ANQGSEA. V gave up 8 bases and J gave up 0 bases; unmatched junction bases: 16.